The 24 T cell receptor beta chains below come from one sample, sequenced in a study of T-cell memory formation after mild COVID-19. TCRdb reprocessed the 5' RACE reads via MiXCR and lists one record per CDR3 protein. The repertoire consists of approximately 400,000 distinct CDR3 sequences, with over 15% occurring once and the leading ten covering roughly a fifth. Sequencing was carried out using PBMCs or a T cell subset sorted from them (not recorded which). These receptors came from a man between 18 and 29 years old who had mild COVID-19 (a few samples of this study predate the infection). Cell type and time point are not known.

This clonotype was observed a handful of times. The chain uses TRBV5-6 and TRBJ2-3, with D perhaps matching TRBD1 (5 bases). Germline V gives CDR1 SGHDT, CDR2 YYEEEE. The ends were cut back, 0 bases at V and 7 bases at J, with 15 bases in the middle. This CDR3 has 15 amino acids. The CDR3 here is CASSLGGLGSYTQYF. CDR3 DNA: TGTGCCAGCAGCTTGGGGGGCCTAGGGTCCTATACGCAGTATTTT.

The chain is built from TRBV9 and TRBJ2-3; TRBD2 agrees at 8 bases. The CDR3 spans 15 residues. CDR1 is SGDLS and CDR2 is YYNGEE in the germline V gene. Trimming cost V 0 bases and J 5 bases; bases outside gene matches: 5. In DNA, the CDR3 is TGTGCCAGCAGCGTAGACGGGGGGGCTGAAGATACGCAGTATTTT. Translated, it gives CASSVDGGAEDTQYF.

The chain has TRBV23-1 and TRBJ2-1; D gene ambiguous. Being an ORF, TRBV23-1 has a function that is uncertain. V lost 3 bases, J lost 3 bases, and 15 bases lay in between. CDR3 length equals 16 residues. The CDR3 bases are TGCGCCAGCAGTCATCCGACTCGCGAGAGCTACAATGAGCAGTTCTTC. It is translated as CASSHPTRESYNEQFF.

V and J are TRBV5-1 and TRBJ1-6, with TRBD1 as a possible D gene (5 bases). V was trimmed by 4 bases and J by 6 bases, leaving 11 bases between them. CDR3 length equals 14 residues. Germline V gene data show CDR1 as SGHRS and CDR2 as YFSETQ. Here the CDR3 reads CASSRDGSNSPLHF. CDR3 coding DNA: TGCGCCAGCAGCAGGGACGGATCTAATTCACCCCTCCACTTT.

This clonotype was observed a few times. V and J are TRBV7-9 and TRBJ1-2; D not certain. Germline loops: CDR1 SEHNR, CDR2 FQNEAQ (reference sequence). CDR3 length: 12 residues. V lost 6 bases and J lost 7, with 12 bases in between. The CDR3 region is CASRPKGFGYTF. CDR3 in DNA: TGTGCCAGCAGACCGAAAGGGTTTGGCTACACCTTC.

CDR3 in amino acids: CSSPWGHRKTYEQYV. CDR3 sequence (DNA): TGCAGCTCCCCGTGGGGACATAGAAAAACCTACGAGCAGTACGTC. V and J are TRBV29-1 and TRBJ2-7; D is perhaps TRBD1 (6 bases). In germline, CDR1 is SQVTM, CDR2 ANQGSEA. The CDR3 covers 15 residues. The V gene lost 8 bases and the J gene lost 2 bases, with 22 bases spanning the gap.

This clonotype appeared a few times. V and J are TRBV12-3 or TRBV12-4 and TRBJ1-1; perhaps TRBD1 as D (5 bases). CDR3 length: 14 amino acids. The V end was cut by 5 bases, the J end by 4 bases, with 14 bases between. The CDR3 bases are TGTGCCAGCAGTACAGGAGCCATGGGCACTGAAGCTTTCTTT. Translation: CASSTGAMGTEAFF.

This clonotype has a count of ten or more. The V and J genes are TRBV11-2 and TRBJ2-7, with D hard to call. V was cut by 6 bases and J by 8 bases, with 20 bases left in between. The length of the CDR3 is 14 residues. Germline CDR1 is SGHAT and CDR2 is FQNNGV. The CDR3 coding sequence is TGTGCCAGCAGACTAACCCCACGGGCAGATCAGCAGTACTTC. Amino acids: CASRLTPRADQQYF.

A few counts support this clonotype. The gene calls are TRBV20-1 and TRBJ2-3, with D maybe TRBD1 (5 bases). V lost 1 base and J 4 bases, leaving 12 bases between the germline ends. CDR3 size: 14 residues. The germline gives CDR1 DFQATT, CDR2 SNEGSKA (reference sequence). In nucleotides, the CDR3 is TGCAGTGCTAGAGGCCAGGGAATTTCAGATACGCAGTATTTT. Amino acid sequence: CSARGQGISDTQYF.

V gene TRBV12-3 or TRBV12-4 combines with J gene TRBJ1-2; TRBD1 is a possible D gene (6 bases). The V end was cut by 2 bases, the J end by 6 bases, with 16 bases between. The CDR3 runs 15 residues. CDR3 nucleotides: TGTGCCAGCAGTTTATGGGCATCCGAGGGGGATGGCTACACCTTC. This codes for CASSLWASEGDGYTF.

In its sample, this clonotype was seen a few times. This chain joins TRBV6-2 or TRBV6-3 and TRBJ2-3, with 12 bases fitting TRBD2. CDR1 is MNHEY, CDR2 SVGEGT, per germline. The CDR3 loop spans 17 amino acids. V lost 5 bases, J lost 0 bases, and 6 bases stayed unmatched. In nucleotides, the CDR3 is TGTGCCAGCAGTCCTCGACTAGCGGGGGCTAGCACAGATACGCAGTATTTT. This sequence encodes CASSPRLAGASTDTQYF.

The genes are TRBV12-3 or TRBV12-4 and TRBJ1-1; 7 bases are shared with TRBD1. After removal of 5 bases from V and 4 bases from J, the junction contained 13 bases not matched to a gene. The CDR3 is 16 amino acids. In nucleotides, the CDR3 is TGTGCCAGCAGTCCAACGCACAGGGGAACAGGCACTGAAGCTTTCTTT. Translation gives CASSPTHRGTGTEAFF.

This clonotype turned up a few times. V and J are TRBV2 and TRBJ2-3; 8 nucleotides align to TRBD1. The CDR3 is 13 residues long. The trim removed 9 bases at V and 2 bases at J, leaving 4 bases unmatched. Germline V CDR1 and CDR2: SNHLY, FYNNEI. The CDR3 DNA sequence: TGTGCCAGTAGGACAGGGTACACAGATACGCAGTATTTT. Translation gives CASRTGYTDTQYF.

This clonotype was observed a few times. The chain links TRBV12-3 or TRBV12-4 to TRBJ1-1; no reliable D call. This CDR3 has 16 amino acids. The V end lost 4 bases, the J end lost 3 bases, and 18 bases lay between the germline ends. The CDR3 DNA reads TGTGCCAGCAGTTACCGAGTCGTCCGGGCCCACACTGAAGCTTTCTTT. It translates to CASSYRVVRAHTEAFF.

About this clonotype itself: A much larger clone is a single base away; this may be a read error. CDR3 nucleotides: TGCACCAGCAGCTTGGACGCCTACAATGAGCAGTTCTTC. As protein: CTSSLDAYNEQFF. This rearrangement joins TRBV5-1 to TRBJ2-1, with D hard to call. The CDR3 runs 13 residues. Germline-derived CDR1 and CDR2 are SGHRS and YFSETQ.

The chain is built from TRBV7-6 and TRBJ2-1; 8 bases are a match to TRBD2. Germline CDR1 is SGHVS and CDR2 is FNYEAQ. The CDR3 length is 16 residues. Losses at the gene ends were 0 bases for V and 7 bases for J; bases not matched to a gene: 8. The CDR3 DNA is TGTGCCAGCAGCTTAGCCGGGAGGGGAAAGACGAATGAGCAGTTCTTC. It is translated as CASSLAGRGKTNEQFF.

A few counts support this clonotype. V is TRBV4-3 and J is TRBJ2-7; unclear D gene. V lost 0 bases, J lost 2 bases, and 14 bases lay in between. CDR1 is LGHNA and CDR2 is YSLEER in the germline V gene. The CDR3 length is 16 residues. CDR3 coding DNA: TGCGCCAGCAGCCAAGAAGTTGCTCTGAATCCCTACGAGCAGTACTTC. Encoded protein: CASSQEVALNPYEQYF.

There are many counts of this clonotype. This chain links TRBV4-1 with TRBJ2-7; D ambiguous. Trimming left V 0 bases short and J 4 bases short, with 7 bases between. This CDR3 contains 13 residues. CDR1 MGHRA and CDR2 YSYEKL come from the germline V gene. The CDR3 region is CASSQDGDYEQYF. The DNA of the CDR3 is TGCGCCAGCAGCCAAGACGGAGATTACGAGCAGTACTTC.

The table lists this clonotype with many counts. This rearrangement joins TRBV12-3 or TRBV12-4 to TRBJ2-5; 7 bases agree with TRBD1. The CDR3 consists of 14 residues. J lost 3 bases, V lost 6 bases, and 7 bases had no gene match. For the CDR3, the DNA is TGTGCCAGCAGCCCAGGGGGTCTAAAAGAGACCCAGTACTTC. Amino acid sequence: CASSPGGLKETQYF.

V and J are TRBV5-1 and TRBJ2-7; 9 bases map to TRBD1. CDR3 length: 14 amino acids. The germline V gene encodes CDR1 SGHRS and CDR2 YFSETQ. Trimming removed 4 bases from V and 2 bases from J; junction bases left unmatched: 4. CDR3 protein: CASSPGTGTYEQYV. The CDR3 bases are TGCGCCAGCAGCCCTGGGACAGGGACCTACGAGCAGTACGTC.

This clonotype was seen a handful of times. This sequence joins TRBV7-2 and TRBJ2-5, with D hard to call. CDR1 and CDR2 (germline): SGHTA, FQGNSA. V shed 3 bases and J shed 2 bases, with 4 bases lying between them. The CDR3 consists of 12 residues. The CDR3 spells CASSLMQETQYF. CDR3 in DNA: TGTGCCAGCAGCTTGATGCAAGAGACCCAGTACTTC.

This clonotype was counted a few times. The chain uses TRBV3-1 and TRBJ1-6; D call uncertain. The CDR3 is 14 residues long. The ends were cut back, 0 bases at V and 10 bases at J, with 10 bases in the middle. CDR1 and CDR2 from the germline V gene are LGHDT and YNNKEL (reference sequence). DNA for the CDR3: TGTGCCAGCAGCCAAGATCGGAAGGGATCACCCCTCCACTTT. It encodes CASSQDRKGSPLHF.

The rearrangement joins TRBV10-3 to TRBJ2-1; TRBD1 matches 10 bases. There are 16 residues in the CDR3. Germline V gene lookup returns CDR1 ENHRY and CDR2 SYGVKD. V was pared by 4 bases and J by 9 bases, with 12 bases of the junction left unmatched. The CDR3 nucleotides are TGTGCCATCAGTGTCAGTGGACAGGGGGGAAATAGTGAGCAGTTCTTC. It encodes CAISVSGQGGNSEQFF.

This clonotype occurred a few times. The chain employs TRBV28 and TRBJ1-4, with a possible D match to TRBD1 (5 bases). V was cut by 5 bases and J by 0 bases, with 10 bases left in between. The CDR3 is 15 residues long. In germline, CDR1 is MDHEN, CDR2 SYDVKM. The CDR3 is CASSTPTATNEKLFF. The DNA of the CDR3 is TGTGCCAGCAGTACGCCGACAGCAACTAATGAAAAACTGTTTTTT. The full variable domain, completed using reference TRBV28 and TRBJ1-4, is DVKVTQSSRYLVKRTGEKVFLECVQDMDHENMFWYRQDPGLGLRLIYFSYDVKMKEKGDIPEGYSVSREKKERFSLILESASTNQTSMYLCASSTPTATNEKLFFGSGTQLSVL.